This TCR beta chain was profiled in a study of cytomegalovirus exposure and HLA in healthy donors. Remarks on this clone: Its antigen is not known.

General study results and limits: Through in vitro validation, a few CMV-associated chains were shown to be specific for CMV antigens. Within the data, a cluster of highly shared sequence variants was likely a sequencing artifact. A later examination showed that TCR association rates differed by HLA locus, with DRB1 most and HLA-C fewest. In an earlier analysis, productive rearrangement rates for most beta V segments clustered near 87% or 30%.

With 60 Vbeta and 13 Jbeta primers, the PCR was carried out. Repertoires were generated with immunoSEQ multiplex PCR, while TCRdb's copy carries only in-frame clones and drops some. The sample consists of 95,000 to 100,000 clones, 70% to 80% of them appearing once. This CDR3 is built from 13 residues. Trimming took 4 bases from V and 7 from J; bases not matched to a gene: 6. Germline V lookup: CDR1 PRHDT, CDR2 FYEKMQ (reference sequence). The V gene is TRBV13, the J gene TRBJ1-2, with TRBD1 identical over 7 bases. Sequencing was done on a sample of PBMCs. The receptor's source is an older woman in good health and CMV-seropositive. This CDR3 is CASSSTGSLGYTF. The CDR3 nucleotides read TGTGCCAGCAGCTCGACAGGGAGCCTTGGCTACACCTTC.